Following are 30 T cell receptor beta chains from one sample sequenced in a study of somatic mutations in cytotoxic T cells in rheumatoid arthritis (dated by TCRdb to 2016 to 2017). The method was the immunoSEQ multiplex PCR assay. Entries here come from immuneACCESS through TCRdb and include only in-frame sequences with V and J called. Some clones fail to appear in such tables; in the studies checked, an unresolved V gene covers under half of the shortfall, and the cause of the remainder is unknown. The sample table lists approximately 30,000 clones, roughly 80% of them with a count of one. The ten largest account for 5.2% of the sample. Sequencing was done on a sample of CD8+ T cells sorted from blood. The receptors here all came from a man between 45 and 60 years old in good health.

The chain employs TRBV10-3 and TRBJ2-3; a weak D match, TRBD1 (6 bases). This CDR3 has 15 amino acids. CDR1 and CDR2 (germline): ENHRY, SYGVKD. V was cut by 6 bases and J by 2 bases, with 15 bases left in between. The CDR3 protein is CAIRLGQTNTDTQYF. In nucleotides, the CDR3 is TGTGCCATCAGACTCGGACAGACAAACACAGATACGCAGTATTTT.

The rearrangement uses TRBV10-2 and TRBJ2-3; D is ambiguous. CDR3 length: 14 residues. Trimming pared 5 bases from V and 4 bases from J, leaving 13 bases between. The germline V gene encodes CDR1 WSHSY and CDR2 SAAADI. The CDR3 is CASSPARRPDTQYF. CDR3 DNA: TGCGCCAGCAGTCCCGCCCGGCGCCCAGATACGCAGTATTTT.

CDR3 sequence: CASSLGARFYEQYF. The CDR3, as DNA: TGTGCCAGCAGTCTAGGGGCGCGTTTCTACGAGCAGTACTTC. The rearrangement uses TRBV27 and TRBJ2-5; D is possibly TRBD1 (5 bases). The end of the DNA fits TRBJ2-7 better, so the J call may be wrong. The germline V gene has CDR1 MNHEY and CDR2 SMNVEV (reference sequence). The length of the CDR3 is 14 residues.

This clone is medium-sized. The V gene is TRBV19, the J gene TRBJ1-1; tentative D call: TRBD1 (5 bases). CDR3 length: 15 residues. Trimming removed 4 bases at V and 5 bases at J, with 17 bases between. Germline CDR1 reads LNHDA; CDR2 reads SQIVND (reference sequence). The DNA for the CDR3 is TGTGCCAGTAGTACCGAAACCGAGACAGTAACTGAAGCTTTCTTT. This codes for CASSTETETVTEAFF.

The CDR3 loop reads CASSSLQGLKREKLFF. The CDR3 DNA follows: TGTGCCAGCAGCTCACTACAGGGGTTAAAGAGGGAAAAACTGTTTTTT. This chain connects TRBV7-9 to TRBJ1-4; 7 nucleotides agree with TRBD1. There are 16 residues in the CDR3. V was clipped by 4 bases and J by 8 bases; unmatched bases: 13. Germline V gene data show CDR1 as SEHNR and CDR2 as FQNEAQ (reference sequence).

The chain has TRBV14 and TRBJ2-7; D not resolved. V was shortened by 0 bases and J by 2 bases, with 8 bases between the two germline ends. Germline values: CDR1 SGHDN, CDR2 FVKESK. The CDR3 runs 14 residues. The CDR3 here is CASSQDQIAYEQYF. The CDR3 DNA is TGTGCCAGCAGCCAAGATCAAATAGCCTACGAGCAGTACTTC.

The chain employs TRBV6-5 and TRBJ1-2, with a tentative D call TRBD1 (5 bases). Trimming left V 4 bases short and J 6 bases short, with 12 bases between. CDR1 is MNHEY, CDR2 SVGAGI, per germline. The CDR3 is 13 residues long. The CDR3 is CASSSGTLNGYTF. In nucleotides, the CDR3 is TGTGCCAGCAGTTCCGGGACCTTGAATGGCTACACCTTC.

The gene calls are TRBV25-1 and TRBJ1-3, with D unresolved. CDR1 is MGHDK, CDR2 SYGVNS, per germline. The CDR3 is made up of 13 amino acids. Trimming shortened V by 5 bases and J by 2 bases, and 7 bases separated the two germline ends. The CDR3 loop is CASSYRAGNTIYF. The DNA of the CDR3 is TGTGCCAGCAGTTATAGGGCTGGAAACACCATATATTTT.

The chain has TRBV30 and TRBJ2-7, with D perhaps TRBD2 (5 bases). The CDR3 has 14 residues. Trimming took off 0 bases at V and 0 bases at J, with 9 bases between the two ends. Germline V lookup: CDR1 GTSNPN, CDR2 SVGIG (reference sequence). CDR3 coding DNA: TGTGCCTGGAGTGTAATAGGGAGCTCCTACGAGCAGTACTTC. Amino acids: CAWSVIGSSYEQYF.

The CDR3 DNA reads as TGTGCCATCAGTGAGTCGATGTCGGCGCGGGGGAACACAGATACGCAGTATTTT. This codes for CAISESMSARGNTDTQYF. The V and J genes are TRBV10-3 and TRBJ2-3, with 7 bases lining up with TRBD2. Trimming cost V 0 bases and J 2 bases; bases outside gene matches: 11. This CDR3 comprises 18 residues. CDR1 and CDR2 from the germline V gene are ENHRY and SYGVKD.

The V and J genes are TRBV7-8 and TRBJ2-2; the D gene is possibly TRBD2 (5 bases). From germline, CDR1 is SGHVS and CDR2 FQNEAQ. Trimming stripped 5 bases from V and 5 bases from J, with 18 bases between. This CDR3 is 16 amino acids long. This chain's CDR3 is CASSHLKGRGTGELFF. The DNA for the CDR3 is TGTGCCAGCAGCCACCTTAAAGGGAGAGGGACCGGGGAGCTGTTTTTT.

The genes are TRBV11-1 and TRBJ2-1; 11 bases are a match to TRBD2. The trim removed 5 bases at V and 0 bases at J, leaving 3 bases unmatched. The germline V gene has CDR1 SGHAT and CDR2 FQDESV (reference sequence). The CDR3 sequence is 16 residues long. The DNA for the CDR3 is TGTGCCAGCAGCCCAACTAGCGGGGGCTCCTACAATGAGCAGTTCTTC. Translating it yields CASSPTSGGSYNEQFF.

The chain carries TRBV6-1 and TRBJ2-5; tentative D call: TRBD1 (5 bases). Deletions cut 7 bases from V and 2 bases from J, with 17 bases between. Per the germline V gene, CDR1 is MNHNS and CDR2 is SASEGT. CDR3 length equals 15 residues. The CDR3 sequence: CASKRGTTSQETQYF. The CDR3 coding sequence is TGTGCCAGCAAAAGGGGAACCACATCGCAAGAGACCCAGTACTTC.

CDR3 bases: TGTGCCAGTATCGGCGGTCGAGAAGCTTTCTTT. Encoded protein: CASIGGREAFF. V and J are TRBV19 and TRBJ1-1; D uncertain. Trimming stripped 7 bases from V and 8 bases from J, with 11 bases between. CDR3 size: 11 residues. Germline V gene data show CDR1 as LNHDA and CDR2 as SQIVND (reference sequence).

This clone has only one observation. This chain joins TRBV4-1 and TRBJ1-2; TRBD1 is a possible D gene (6 bases). The germline gives CDR1 MGHRA, CDR2 YSYEKL. V was shortened by 4 bases and J by 5 bases, with 20 bases between the two germline ends. This CDR3 is 16 amino acids long. This CDR3 is CASSPGGALGFYGYTF. The DNA of the CDR3 is TGCGCCAGCAGCCCTGGGGGGGCATTAGGATTTTATGGCTACACCTTC.

The chain employs TRBV7-9 and TRBJ2-1; 10 positions agree with TRBD2. Unmatched junction bases numbered 9, after V lost 4 bases and J lost 9 bases. The germline CDR1 and CDR2 sequences are SEHNR and FQNEAQ (reference sequence). The CDR3 loop spans 15 amino acids. This CDR3 is CASSSWLAGVGEQFF. The CDR3 DNA reads as TGTGCCAGCAGCTCTTGGCTAGCGGGAGTTGGTGAGCAGTTCTTC.

The chain couples TRBV10-3 to TRBJ1-3; the match to TRBD1 covers 7 bases. Losses at the gene ends were 6 bases for V and 0 bases for J; bases not matched to a gene: 8. The germline gives CDR1 ENHRY, CDR2 SYGVKD. The CDR3 consists of 16 residues. The CDR3 DNA reads TGTGCCATCAGAACAGGGGACTCTCACTCTGGAAACACCATATATTTT. Translation gives CAIRTGDSHSGNTIYF.

This rearrangement joins TRBV27 to TRBJ2-3; 9 positions match TRBD2. The germline CDR1 and CDR2 sequences are MNHEY and SMNVEV (reference sequence). V shed 2 bases, J shed 2 bases, and the junction held 8 bases outside the gene matches. The CDR3 length is 17 residues. The CDR3 loop reads CASSLIPLAGHTDTQYF. The CDR3 coding sequence is TGTGCCAGCAGTTTAATCCCGCTAGCGGGGCACACAGATACGCAGTATTTT.

This clone has just one count. V gene TRBV11-1 combines with J gene TRBJ2-7, with 7 bases fitting TRBD1. This CDR3 comprises 16 residues. J was trimmed by 3 bases and V by 1 base; bases with no gene match: 9. Per the germline V gene, CDR1 is SGHAT and CDR2 is FQDESV (reference sequence). The CDR3 loop reads CASSLDGTAIYYEQYF. CDR3 in DNA: TGTGCCAGCAGCTTAGACGGGACAGCGATTTACTACGAGCAGTACTTC.

The gene calls are TRBV4-1 and TRBJ1-1; D perhaps matches TRBD1 (6 bases). The CDR3 contains 18 residues. Germline V gene lookup returns CDR1 MGHRA and CDR2 YSYEKL. The V end was cut by 0 bases, the J end by 1 base, with 18 bases between. CDR3 DNA: TGCGCCAGCAGCCAAGATTTTCCGACAGGATCTCGGAACACTGAAGCTTTCTTT. Protein: CASSQDFPTGSRNTEAFF.

The chain uses TRBV7-9 and TRBJ2-5; 7 bases match TRBD2. This CDR3 has 12 residues. With 8 bases clipped from V and 5 bases from J, the junction kept 5 bases outside the gene matches. Germline CDR1 reads SEHNR; CDR2 reads FQNEAQ (reference sequence). The DNA for the CDR3 is TGTGCCAGCTCCCGGGGGGACGAGACCCAGTACTTC. Protein: CASSRGDETQYF.

The chain uses TRBV7-9 and TRBJ2-3; the D gene is possibly TRBD1 (6 bases). Germline V lookup: CDR1 SEHNR, CDR2 FQNEAQ (reference sequence). Trimming left V 0 bases short and J 4 bases short, with 14 bases between. The CDR3 has 16 amino acids. CDR3 nucleotides: TGTGCCAGCAGCTTAGCGCAGGGGCAAGGGCCAGATACGCAGTATTTT. Residues: CASSLAQGQGPDTQYF.

The CDR3 sequence is CAIRGERPRGADTQYF. CDR3 sequence (DNA): TGTGCCATCAGGGGCGAGCGCCCACGAGGTGCAGATACGCAGTATTTT. The chain uses TRBV10-3 and TRBJ2-3, with D hard to call. The V and J ends lost 6 bases and 4 bases respectively, with 20 bases between them. Germline V gene lookup returns CDR1 ENHRY and CDR2 SYGVKD. The CDR3 length is 16 residues.

V gene TRBV5-1 combines with J gene TRBJ1-1; 7 nucleotides match TRBD1. CDR3 size: 12 residues. CDR1 and CDR2 from the germline V gene are SGHRS and YFSETQ. The ends lost 4 bases at V and 6 bases at J; junction bases unmatched: 3. DNA for the CDR3: TGCGCCAGCAGCACAGGGGCCTCTGAAGCTTTCTTT. Amino acids: CASSTGASEAFF.

The chain links TRBV13 to TRBJ2-3; 9 bases map to TRBD2. J was trimmed by 4 bases and V by 3 bases; bases with no gene match: 2. CDR3 length: 14 residues. The germline CDR1 and CDR2 sequences are PRHDT and FYEKMQ (reference sequence). The CDR3 spells CASSFGGGADTQYF. The DNA for the CDR3 is TGTGCCAGCAGCTTTGGCGGGGGGGCAGATACGCAGTATTTT.

This sequence joins TRBV10-3 and TRBJ1-1; 7 nucleotides line up with TRBD1. The ends lost 7 bases at V and 1 base at J; junction bases unmatched: 6. The CDR3 totals 14 residues. CDR1 and CDR2 (germline): ENHRY, SYGVKD. The CDR3 DNA reads as TGTGCCATCACGGCAGGGGGATGGAACACTGAAGCTTTCTTT. Amino acids: CAITAGGWNTEAFF.

Comments on this clone: Germline and junction disagree at one end, which may indicate a read error. The genes are TRBV7-7 and TRBJ2-2; 9 bases are a match to TRBD1. This CDR3 region has 15 residues. Per the germline V gene, CDR1 is SSHAT and CDR2 is FNYEAQ (reference sequence). The chain's CDR3 is CASSPGTGWAGELFF. The CDR3 DNA sequence: TGTGCTAGCAGCCCCGGGACAGGGTGGGCCGGGGAGCTGTTTTTT.

The CDR3 loop is CASSGTGTGHYGYTF. DNA for the CDR3: TGTGCCAGCAGCGGAACCGGGACTGGTCACTATGGCTACACCTTC. The chain couples TRBV13 to TRBJ1-2; D possibly corresponds to TRBD1 (5 bases). Germline V CDR1 and CDR2: PRHDT, FYEKMQ (reference sequence). The CDR3 spans 15 residues. Trimming removed 5 bases at V and 3 bases at J, with 16 bases between.

The V and J genes are TRBV30 and TRBJ2-3; a possible D gene is TRBD1 (5 bases). CDR1 is GTSNPN and CDR2 is SVGIG in the germline V gene (reference sequence). Trimming took off 0 bases at V and 6 bases at J, with 16 bases between the two ends. The CDR3 sequence is 15 residues long. CDR3: CAWSVVGREADTQYF. CDR3 DNA sequence: TGTGCCTGGAGTGTAGTCGGCAGGGAAGCGGATACGCAGTATTTT.

The V and J genes are TRBV7-5 and TRBJ1-2. TRBV7-5 is reported as a pseudogene. The CDR3 extends over 11 amino acids. The CDR3 region has the DNA TGTGCCAGAAGCTTAATTCACGGCTACACCTTC. This encodes CARSLIHGYTF.